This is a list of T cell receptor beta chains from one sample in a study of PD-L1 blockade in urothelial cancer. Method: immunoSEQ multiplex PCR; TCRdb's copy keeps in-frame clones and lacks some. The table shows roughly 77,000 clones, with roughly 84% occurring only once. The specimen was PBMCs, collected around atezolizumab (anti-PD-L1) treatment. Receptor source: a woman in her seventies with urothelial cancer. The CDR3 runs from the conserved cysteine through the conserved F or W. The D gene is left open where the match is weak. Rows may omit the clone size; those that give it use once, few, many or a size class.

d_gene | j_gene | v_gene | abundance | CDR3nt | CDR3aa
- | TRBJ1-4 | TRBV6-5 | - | TGTGCCAGCAGTTACTCGTCAGGGCGGGAAAAACTGTTTTTT | CASSYSSGREKLFF
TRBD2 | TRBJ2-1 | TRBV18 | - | TGTGCCAGCTCACGAAGCGGGGGGAGCGCCTACAATGAGCAGTTCTTC | CASSRSGGSAYNEQFF
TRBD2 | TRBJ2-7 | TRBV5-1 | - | TGCGCCAGCAGCTTGGCCCCGGGAGGAGCCAACGAGCAGTACTTC | CASSLAPGGANEQYF
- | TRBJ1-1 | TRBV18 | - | TGTGCCAGCTCACCACCCAGGGGCTATACTGAAGCTTTCTTT | CASSPPRGYTEAFF
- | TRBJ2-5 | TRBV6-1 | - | TGTGCCAGCAGTGAAGGGTGGACAGCCCCGCGAGAGACCCAGTACTTC | CASSEGWTAPRETQYF
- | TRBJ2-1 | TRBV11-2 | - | TGTGCCAGCAGCTTAGAACGGTCCACGGATGAGCAGTTCTTC | CASSLERSTDEQFF
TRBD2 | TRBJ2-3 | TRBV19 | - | TGTGCCAGTAGTAATCAAGGGACTAGCGGTCCCACAGATACGCAGTATTTT | CASSNQGTSGPTDTQYF
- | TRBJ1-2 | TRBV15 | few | TGTGCCACCAGCAAGGAACAGTATGATGGCTACACCTTC | CATSKEQYDGYTF
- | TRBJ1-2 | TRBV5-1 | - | TGCGCCAGCAGCTTAACCGGGGGAGTAAACTATGGCTACACCTTC | CASSLTGGVNYGYTF
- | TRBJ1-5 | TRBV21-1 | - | TGTGCCAGCAGCAAACTACCACCGACTACAGGGGGCGGGCAGCCCCAGCATTTT | CASSKLPPTTGGGQPQHF
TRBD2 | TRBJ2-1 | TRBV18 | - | TGTGCCAGCTCACCAATTAGCGGGAGTGTGAGCAATGAGCAGTTCTTC | CASSPISGSVSNEQFF
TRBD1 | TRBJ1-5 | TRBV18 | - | TGTGCCAGCTCACCCACAGGGGATCAGCCCCAGCATTTT | CASSPTGDQPQHF
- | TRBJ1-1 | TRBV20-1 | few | TGCAGTGCTATATTACGCGGTGAAGCTTTCTTT | CSAILRGEAFF
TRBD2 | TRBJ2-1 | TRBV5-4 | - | TGTGCCAGCAGCTTATTAGCGGGAATGACAGTAAATGAGCAGTTCTTC | CASSLLAGMTVNEQFF
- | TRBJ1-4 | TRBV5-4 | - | TGTGCCAGCAGCTTGGCCACGGGAGGGAATGAAAAACTGTTTTTT | CASSLATGGNEKLFF
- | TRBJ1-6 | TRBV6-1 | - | TGTGCCAGCAGTGAAGGGTTGGGCAGGGCACGGAATTCACCCCTCCACTTT | CASSEGLGRARNSPLHF
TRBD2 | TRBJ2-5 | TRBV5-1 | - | TGCGCCAGCAGCTTGGAGACTAGCGGGGGACAAGAGACCCAGTACTTC | CASSLETSGGQETQYF
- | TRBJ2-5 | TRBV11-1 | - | TGTGCCAGCAGCTTCGGCGGGACCCAGTACTTC | CASSFGGTQYF
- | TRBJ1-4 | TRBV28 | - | TGTGCCAGCAGTTTTAGGGGATGGGGCCCAACTAATGAAAAACTGTTTTTT | CASSFRGWGPTNEKLFF
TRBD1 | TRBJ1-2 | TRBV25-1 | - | TGTGCCAGCAGTGGAGGGACAGGGTTTGTCTATGGCTACACCTTC | CASSGGTGFVYGYTF
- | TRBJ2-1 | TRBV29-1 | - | TGCAGCGTTGTGGGCGGGATCCACTCCTACAATGAGCAGTTCTTC | CSVVGGIHSYNEQFF
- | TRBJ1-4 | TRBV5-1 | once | TGCGCCAGCAGCTCTTCAGGGTTCCGCGCAACTAATGAAAAACTGTTTTTT | CASSSSGFRATNEKLFF
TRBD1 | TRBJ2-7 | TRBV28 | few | TGTGCCACAGGGACAGGGGTCCACGAGCAGTACTTC | CATGTGVHEQYF
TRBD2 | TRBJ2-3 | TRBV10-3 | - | TGTGCCATCAGTGGGGGACTAGCGGGAGTGGCAGATACGCAGTATTTT | CAISGGLAGVADTQYF
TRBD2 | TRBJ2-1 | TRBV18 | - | TGTGCCAGCTCACCCCTAGCGGGAGGGCCGGGGAATGAGCAGTTCTTC | CASSPLAGGPGNEQFF
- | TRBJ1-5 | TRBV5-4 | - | TGTGCCAGCAGCTTGGATTCGGGTCGCAATCAGCCCCAGCATTTT | CASSLDSGRNQPQHF
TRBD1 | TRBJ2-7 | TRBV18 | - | TGTGCCAGCTCACCGCCGGGACAGGGGGCATTCGAGCAGTACTTC | CASSPPGQGAFEQYF
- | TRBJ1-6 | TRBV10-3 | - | TGTGCCATCAGTGAGTCGGCAGGGCCTAATTCACCCCTCCACTTT | CAISESAGPNSPLHF
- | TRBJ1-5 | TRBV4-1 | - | TGCGCCAGCAGTCAATTTTATAGCAATCAGCCCCAGCATTTT | CASSQFYSNQPQHF
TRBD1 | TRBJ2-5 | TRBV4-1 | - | TGCGCCAGCAGCCACGAAGGACAGGGCAAAGGGACCCAGTACTTC | CASSHEGQGKGTQYF
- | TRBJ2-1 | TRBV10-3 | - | TGTGCCATCAAGTGGCAGGGCCTTAACAATGAGCAGTTCTTC | CAIKWQGLNNEQFF
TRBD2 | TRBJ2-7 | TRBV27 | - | TGTGCCAGCAGTTTAGCAGCTAGCGGGAACGAGCAGTACTTC | CASSLAASGNEQYF
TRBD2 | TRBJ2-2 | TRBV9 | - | TGTGCCAGCAGCGTAGCTGGCGGGGGCACCGGGGAGCTGTTTTTT | CASSVAGGGTGELFF
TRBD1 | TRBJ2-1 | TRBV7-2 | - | TGTGCCAGCAGCTTTCGACAGGGGGCCTCCTACAATGAGCAGTTCTTC | CASSFRQGASYNEQFF
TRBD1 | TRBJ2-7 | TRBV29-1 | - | TGCAGCGTTGACAGGGGACAGGGGACCTACGAGCAGTACTTC | CSVDRGQGTYEQYF
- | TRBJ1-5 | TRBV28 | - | TGTGCCGGCCGTCGTCAGGGAGGGAGCAATCAGCCCCAGCATTTT | CAGRRQGGSNQPQHF
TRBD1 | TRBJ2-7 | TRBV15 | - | TGTGCCACCAGCAGAGATCGATGGCAGGGGGCCTACGAGCAGTACTTC | CATSRDRWQGAYEQYF
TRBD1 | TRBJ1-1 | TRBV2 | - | TGTGCCAGCAGCCCCCGACAGGGGTTGAACACTGAAGCTTTCTTT | CASSPRQGLNTEAFF
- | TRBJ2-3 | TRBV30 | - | TGTGCCTGGAGTGCAGGGATAGGGACAGATACGCAGTATTTT | CAWSAGIGTDTQYF
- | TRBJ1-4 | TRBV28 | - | TGTGCCAGCAGTTTAATCCAGGGAGGGTCCCAGGCAAAACTGTTTTTT | CASSLIQGGSQAKLFF
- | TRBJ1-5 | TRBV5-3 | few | TGTGCCAGAAGCAGACACGGTTCGGATCAGCCCCAGCATTTT | CARSRHGSDQPQHF
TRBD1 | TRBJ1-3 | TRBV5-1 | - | TGCGCCAGCAGCCGTAGAGGACAGGGTGGAAACACCATATATTTT | CASSRRGQGGNTIYF
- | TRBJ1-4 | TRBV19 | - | TGTGCCAGCTCTTCACAGGTCTCAACTAATGAAAAACTGTTTTTT | CASSSQVSTNEKLFF
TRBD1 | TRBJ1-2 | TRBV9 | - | TGTGCCAGCAGCCTCCGGGACAGGGGGCCTAACTATGGCTACACCTTC | CASSLRDRGPNYGYTF
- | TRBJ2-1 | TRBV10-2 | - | TGCGCCAGCAGTACTCTACTCTACAATGAGCAGTTCTTC | CASSTLLYNEQFF
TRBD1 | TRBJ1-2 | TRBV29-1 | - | TGCAGCGTGCGGGACAGGGGAAACTATGGCTACACCTTC | CSVRDRGNYGYTF
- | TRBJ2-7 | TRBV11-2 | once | TGTGCCAGCAGCTTAGACAGGGACGAGCAGTACTTC | CASSLDRDEQYF
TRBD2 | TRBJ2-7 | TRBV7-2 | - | TGTGCCAGCAGCCTGATAGCGGGGGGGCTGACTCAGACGCGGGAGCAGTACTTC | CASSLIAGGLTQTREQYF
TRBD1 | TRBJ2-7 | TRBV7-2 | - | TGTGCCAGCAGCCCCATCGGGACAGGGGGACCCTACGAGCAGTACTTC | CASSPIGTGGPYEQYF
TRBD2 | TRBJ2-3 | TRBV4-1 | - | TGCGCCAGCAGCCCAAGCGGGACCAGCACAGATACGCAGTATTTT | CASSPSGTSTDTQYF
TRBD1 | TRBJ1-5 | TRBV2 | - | TGTGCCAGCTCGGTGGGACAGGGTTTTCAGCCCCAGCATTTT | CASSVGQGFQPQHF
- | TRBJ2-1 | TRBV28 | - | TGTGCCAGCAGTTATGTCAGGACAACTGGGGCCCCTGAGCAGTTCTTC | CASSYVRTTGAPEQFF
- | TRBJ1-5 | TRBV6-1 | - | TGTGCCAGCAATGCAGGGCACAATAGCAATCAGCCCCAGCATTTT | CASNAGHNSNQPQHF
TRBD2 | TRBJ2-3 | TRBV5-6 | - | TGTGCCAGCAGCTTGGTAGGCCTAGCGGGGGGTTATACGCAGTATTTT | CASSLVGLAGGYTQYF
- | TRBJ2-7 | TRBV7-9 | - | TGTGCCAGCAGTACCCGGGACAAAGGATCCTACGAGCAGTACTTC | CASSTRDKGSYEQYF
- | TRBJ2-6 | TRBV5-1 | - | TGCGCCAGCAGCCCATCAGGGGTTTCTGGGGCCAACGTCCTGACTTTC | CASSPSGVSGANVLTF
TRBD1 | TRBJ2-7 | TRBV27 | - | TGTGCCAGCAGTATGACAGGGGGCGAGCAGTACTTC | CASSMTGGEQYF
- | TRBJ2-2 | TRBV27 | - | TGTGCCAGCAGTTTTAAGCGGACCGGGGAGCTGTTTTTT | CASSFKRTGELFF
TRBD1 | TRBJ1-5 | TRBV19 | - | TGTGCCAGTAGCGGGACAGGGGGCAATCAGCCCCAGCATTTT | CASSGTGGNQPQHF
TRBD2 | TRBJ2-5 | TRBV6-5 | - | TGTGCCAGCAGACCGGGGGGAAGAGAGACCCAGTACTTC | CASRPGGRETQYF